This T cell receptor (beta chain) was recorded in a study of regulatory T cells in long-lasting Graves disease. Specified time point: newly diagnosed GD, antithyroid drugs for less than 3 months. From RNA extracted from PBMCs, the TCR library was made. Whole-study results and caveats: Persistent Graves' patients showed less TCR diversity than newly diagnosed patients showed.

This clonotype has at least ten counts. As yet, its antigen is unknown. Sequencing libraries for TCR beta were prepared with iRepertoire HTBI primers and Arm-PCR of CDR3 regions. TCRdb re-analysed the multiplex PCR reads in MiXCR, keeping a single row per CDR3 protein. The repertoire holds roughly 440,000 distinct CDR3 sequences, with less than 20% as singletons. The CDR3 spans 16 residues. V was shortened by 2 bases and J by 7 bases, with 18 bases between the two germline ends. In germline, CDR1 is MNHEY, CDR2 SMNVEV (reference sequence). Separately, the same data were catalogued under a study of T cells in Graves' hyperthyroidism and ophthalmopathy.

This TCR derives from a woman aged 18-30 years with Graves disease. Sequencing used peripheral blood mononuclear cells (PBMCs), obtained at new diagnosis, from a patient treated with antithyroid drugs. V usage is TRBV27 and J usage is TRBJ2-1, with D perhaps matching TRBD1 or TRBD2 (5 bases each). The CDR3, as DNA: TGTGCCAGCAGTTTAGGGTCCGGGACCCCGGGGAATGAGCAGTTCTTC. Translating it yields CASSLGSGTPGNEQFF.